The clone carrying this TCR beta chain occurred a few times. Its antigen is undetermined. These data originate in a study of T cell repertoires in cytomegalovirus infection. The CDR3 is 15 amino acids. The V gene's germline CDR1 is MNHEY and CDR2 SVGEGT. V was clipped by 0 bases and J by 1 base, with 10 bases between them. Whole-study findings and limits: Using cumulative public TCR beta family frequency, the authors identified those who carried CMV together with the relevant HLA. HLA-C-restricted CMV clonotypes gave the most frequent clonotype in two of eight donors.

One entry per CDR3 protein results from TCRdb running MiXCR on the reads. The table lists 250,000 to 400,000 distinct CDR3 sequences, 25% of them singletons. This TCR was recovered from a human donor in good health (CMV status not recorded). Some clones in this sample may be carry-over from other donors' samples. The chain combines TRBV6-2 or TRBV6-3 with TRBJ2-7, with TRBD1 as a possible D gene (6 bases). Sequencing was performed on cultured PBMCs, taken from culture after CMV antigen stimulation. In DNA form, the CDR3 reads TGTGCCAGCAGTTACTCGTACAGGGCATCCTACGAGCAGTACGTC. This codes for CASSYSYRASYEQYV.